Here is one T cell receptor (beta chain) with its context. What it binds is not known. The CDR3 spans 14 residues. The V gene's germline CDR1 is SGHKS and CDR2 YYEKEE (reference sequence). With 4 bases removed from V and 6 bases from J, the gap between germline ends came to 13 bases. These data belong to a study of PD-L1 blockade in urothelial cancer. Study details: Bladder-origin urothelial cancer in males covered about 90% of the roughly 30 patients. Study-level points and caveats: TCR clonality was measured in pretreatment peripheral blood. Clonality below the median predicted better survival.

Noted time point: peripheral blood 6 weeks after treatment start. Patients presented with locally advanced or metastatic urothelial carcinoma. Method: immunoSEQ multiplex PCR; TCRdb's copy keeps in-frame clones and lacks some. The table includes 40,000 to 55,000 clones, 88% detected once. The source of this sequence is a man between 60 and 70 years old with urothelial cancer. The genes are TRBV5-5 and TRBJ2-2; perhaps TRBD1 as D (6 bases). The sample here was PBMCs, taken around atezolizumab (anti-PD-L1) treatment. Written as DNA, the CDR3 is TGTGCCAGCAGCATAACAGAGGGGGCCGGGGAGCTGTTTTTT. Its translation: CASSITEGAGELFF.